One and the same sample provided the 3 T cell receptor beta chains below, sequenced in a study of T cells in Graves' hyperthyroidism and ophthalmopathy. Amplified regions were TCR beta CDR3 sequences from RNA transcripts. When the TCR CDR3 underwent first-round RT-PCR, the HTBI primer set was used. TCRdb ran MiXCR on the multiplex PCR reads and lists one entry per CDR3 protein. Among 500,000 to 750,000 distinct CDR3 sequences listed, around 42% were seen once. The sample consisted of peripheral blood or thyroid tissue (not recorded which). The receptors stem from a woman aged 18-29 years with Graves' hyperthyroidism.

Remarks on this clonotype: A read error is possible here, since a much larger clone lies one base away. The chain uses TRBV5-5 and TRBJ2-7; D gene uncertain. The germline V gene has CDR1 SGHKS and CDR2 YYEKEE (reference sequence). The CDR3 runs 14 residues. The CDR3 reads CACSLTFADYEQYF. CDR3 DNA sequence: TGTGCCTGCAGCTTGACTTTCGCAGACTACGAGCAGTACTTC.

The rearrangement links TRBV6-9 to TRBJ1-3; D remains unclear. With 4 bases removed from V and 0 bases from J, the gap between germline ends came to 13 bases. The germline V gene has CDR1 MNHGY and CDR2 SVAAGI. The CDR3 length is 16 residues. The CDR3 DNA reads TGTGCCAGCAGTTTATTTCCGGACTTCTCTGGAAACACCATATATTTT. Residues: CASSLFPDFSGNTIYF.

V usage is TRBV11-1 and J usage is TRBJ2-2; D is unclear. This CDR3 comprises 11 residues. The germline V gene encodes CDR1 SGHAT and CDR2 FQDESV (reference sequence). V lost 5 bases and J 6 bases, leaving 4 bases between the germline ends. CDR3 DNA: TGTGCCAGCAGCCATCCCGGGGAGCTGTTTTTT. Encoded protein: CASSHPGELFF.